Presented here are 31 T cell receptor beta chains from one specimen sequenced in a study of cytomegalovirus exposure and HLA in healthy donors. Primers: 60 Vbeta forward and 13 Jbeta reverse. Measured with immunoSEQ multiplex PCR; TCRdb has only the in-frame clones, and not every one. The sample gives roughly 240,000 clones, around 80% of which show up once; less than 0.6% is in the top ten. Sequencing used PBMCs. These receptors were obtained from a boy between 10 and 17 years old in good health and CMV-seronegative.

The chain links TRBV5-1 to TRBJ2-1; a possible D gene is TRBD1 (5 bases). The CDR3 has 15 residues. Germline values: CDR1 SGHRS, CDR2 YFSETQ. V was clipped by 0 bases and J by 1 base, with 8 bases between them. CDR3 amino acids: CASSLATASYNEQFF. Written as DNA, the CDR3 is TGCGCCAGCAGCTTGGCGACAGCTTCCTACAATGAGCAGTTCTTC.

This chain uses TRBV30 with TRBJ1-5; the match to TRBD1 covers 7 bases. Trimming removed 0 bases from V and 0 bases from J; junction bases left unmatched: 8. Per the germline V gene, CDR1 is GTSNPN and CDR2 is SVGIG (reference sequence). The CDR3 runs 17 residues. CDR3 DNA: TGTGCCTGGAGTGTCCTCCAGGACAGGAATAGCAATCAGCCCCAGCATTTT. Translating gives CAWSVLQDRNSNQPQHF.

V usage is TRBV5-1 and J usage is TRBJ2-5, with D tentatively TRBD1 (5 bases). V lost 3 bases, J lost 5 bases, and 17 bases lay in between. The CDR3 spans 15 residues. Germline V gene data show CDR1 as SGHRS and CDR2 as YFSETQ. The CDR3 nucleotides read TGCGCCAGCAGCTCCCTCGCGACAGACGGGGAGACCCAGTACTTC. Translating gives CASSSLATDGETQYF.

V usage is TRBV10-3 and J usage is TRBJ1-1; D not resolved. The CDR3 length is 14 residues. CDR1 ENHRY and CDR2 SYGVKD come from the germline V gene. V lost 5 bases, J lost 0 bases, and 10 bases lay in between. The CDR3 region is CAISPTVMNTEAFF. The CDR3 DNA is TGTGCCATCAGTCCAACAGTGATGAACACTGAAGCTTTCTTT.

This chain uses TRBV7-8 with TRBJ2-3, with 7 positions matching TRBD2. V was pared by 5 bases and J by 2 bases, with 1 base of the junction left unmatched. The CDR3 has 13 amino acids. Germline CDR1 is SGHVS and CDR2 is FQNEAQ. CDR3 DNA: TGTGCCAGCAGCCGGGACTACACAGATACGCAGTATTTT. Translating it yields CASSRDYTDTQYF.

The CDR3 sequence is CASSLEGAGNTEAFF. CDR3 coding DNA: TGTGCCAGCAGTTTGGAGGGGGCCGGGAACACTGAAGCTTTCTTT. This chain connects TRBV2 to TRBJ1-1; 7 bases align to TRBD1. V lost 5 bases to trimming and J lost 1 base; unmatched junction nucleotides: 7. The CDR3 has 15 residues. The germline CDR1 and CDR2 sequences are SNHLY and FYNNEI.

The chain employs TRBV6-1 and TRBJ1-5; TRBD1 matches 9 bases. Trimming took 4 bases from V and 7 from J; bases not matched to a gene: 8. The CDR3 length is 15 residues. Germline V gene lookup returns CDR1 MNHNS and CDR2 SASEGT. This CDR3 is CASSATGGAGQPQHF. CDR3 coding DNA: TGTGCCAGCAGTGCAACAGGGGGCGCAGGACAGCCCCAGCATTTT.

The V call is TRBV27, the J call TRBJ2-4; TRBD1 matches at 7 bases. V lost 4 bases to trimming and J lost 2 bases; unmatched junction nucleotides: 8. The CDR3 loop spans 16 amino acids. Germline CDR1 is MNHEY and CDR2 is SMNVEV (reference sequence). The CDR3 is CASSSRGPATKNIQYF. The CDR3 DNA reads TGTGCCAGCAGTTCTAGGGGGCCCGCGACCAAAAACATTCAGTACTTC.

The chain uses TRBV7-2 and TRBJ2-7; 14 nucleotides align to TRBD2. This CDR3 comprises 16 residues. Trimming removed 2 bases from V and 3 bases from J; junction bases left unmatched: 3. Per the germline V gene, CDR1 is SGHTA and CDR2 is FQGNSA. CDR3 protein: CASSLYGTSGGYEQYF. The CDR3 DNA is TGTGCCAGCAGCTTATATGGGACTAGCGGGGGCTACGAGCAGTACTTC.

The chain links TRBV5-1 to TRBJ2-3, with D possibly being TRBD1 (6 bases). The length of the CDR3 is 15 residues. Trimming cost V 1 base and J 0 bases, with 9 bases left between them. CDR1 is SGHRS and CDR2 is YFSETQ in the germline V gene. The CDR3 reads CASSLQDSSTDTQYF. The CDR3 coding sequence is TGCGCCAGCAGCTTGCAGGACAGTAGCACAGATACGCAGTATTTT.

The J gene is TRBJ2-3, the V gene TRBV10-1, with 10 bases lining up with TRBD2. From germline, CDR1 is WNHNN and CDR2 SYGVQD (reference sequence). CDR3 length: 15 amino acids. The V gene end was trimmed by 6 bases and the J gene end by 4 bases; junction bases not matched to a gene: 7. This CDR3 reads CASSAGTSDADTQYF. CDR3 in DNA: TGCGCCAGCAGCGCCGGGACTAGCGACGCAGATACGCAGTATTTT.

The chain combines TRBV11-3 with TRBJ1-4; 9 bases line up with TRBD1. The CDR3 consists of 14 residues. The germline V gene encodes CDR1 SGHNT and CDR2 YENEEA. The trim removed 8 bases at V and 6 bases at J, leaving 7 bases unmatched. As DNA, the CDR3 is TGTGCCAGCGGAAAACAGGGGGCTGATGAAAAACTGTTTTTT. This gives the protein CASGKQGADEKLFF.

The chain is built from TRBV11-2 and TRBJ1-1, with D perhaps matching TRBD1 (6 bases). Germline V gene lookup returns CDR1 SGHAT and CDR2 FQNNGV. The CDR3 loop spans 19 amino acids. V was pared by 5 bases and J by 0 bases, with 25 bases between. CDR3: CASSPPRYHSGAMNTEAFF. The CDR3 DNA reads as TGTGCCAGCAGCCCACCGCGGTATCATTCAGGGGCCATGAACACTGAAGCTTTCTTT.

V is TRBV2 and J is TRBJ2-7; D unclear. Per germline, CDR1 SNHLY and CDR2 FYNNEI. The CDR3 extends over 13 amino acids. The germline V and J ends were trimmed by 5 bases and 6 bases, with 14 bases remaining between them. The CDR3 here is CASSNRQSGEQYF. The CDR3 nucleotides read TGTGCCAGCAGTAATCGGCAGTCGGGCGAGCAGTACTTC.

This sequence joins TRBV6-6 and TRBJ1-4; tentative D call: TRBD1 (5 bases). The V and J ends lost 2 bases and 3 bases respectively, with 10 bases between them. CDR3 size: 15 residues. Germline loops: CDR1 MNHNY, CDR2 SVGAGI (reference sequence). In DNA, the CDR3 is TGTGCCAGCAGTTACGGGGGGGAACCTAATGAAAAACTGTTTTTT. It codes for CASSYGGEPNEKLFF.

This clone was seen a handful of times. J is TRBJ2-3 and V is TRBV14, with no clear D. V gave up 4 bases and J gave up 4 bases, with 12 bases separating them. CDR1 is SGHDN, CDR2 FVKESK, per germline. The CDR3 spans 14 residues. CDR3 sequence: CASSRPQWSDTQYF. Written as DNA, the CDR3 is TGTGCCAGCAGCCGCCCACAGTGGTCAGATACGCAGTATTTT.

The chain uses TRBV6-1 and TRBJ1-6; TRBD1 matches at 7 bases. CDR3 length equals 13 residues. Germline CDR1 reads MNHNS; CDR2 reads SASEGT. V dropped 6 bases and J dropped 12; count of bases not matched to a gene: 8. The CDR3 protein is CASSYRDSGPLHF. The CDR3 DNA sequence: TGTGCCAGCAGCTACCGGGACAGCGGACCCCTCCACTTT.

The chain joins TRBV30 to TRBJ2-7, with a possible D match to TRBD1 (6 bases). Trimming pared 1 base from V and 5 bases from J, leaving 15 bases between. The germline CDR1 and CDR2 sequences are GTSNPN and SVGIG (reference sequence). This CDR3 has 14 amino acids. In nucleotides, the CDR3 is TGTGCCTGGAGTGATCCGGAAACAGGGCACGAGCAGTACTTC. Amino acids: CAWSDPETGHEQYF. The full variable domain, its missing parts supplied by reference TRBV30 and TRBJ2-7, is SQTIHQWPATLVQPVGSPLSLECTVEGTSNPNLYWYRQAAGRGLQLLFYSVGIGQISSEVPQNLSASRPQDRQFILSSKKLLLSDSGFYLCAWSDPETGHEQYFGPGTRLTVT.

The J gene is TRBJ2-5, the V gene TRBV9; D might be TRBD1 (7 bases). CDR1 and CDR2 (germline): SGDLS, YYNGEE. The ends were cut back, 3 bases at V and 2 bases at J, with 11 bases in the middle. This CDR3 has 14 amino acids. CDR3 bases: TGTGCCAGCAGCGCAGGGGGGATGCAAGAGACCCAGTACTTC. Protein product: CASSAGGMQETQYF.

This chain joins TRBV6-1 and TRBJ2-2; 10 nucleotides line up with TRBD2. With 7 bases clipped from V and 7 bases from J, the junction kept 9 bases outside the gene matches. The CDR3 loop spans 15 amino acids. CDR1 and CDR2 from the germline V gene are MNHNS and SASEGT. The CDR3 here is CASKRQGLAVGELFF. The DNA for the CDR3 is TGTGCCAGCAAACGGCAAGGACTAGCGGTCGGGGAGCTGTTTTTT.

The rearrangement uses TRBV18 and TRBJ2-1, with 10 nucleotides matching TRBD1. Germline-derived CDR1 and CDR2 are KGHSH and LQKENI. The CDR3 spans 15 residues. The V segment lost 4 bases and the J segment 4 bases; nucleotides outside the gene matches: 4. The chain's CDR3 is CASSHPGQGYNEQFF. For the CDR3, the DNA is TGTGCCAGCTCACACCCGGGACAGGGGTACAATGAGCAGTTCTTC.

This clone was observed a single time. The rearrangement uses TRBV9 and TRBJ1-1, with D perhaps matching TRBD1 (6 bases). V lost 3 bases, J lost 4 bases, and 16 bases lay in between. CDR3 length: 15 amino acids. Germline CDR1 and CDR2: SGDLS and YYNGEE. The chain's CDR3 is CASSAGGGSGTEAFF. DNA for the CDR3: TGTGCCAGCAGCGCGGGGGGGGGCAGCGGCACTGAAGCTTTCTTT.

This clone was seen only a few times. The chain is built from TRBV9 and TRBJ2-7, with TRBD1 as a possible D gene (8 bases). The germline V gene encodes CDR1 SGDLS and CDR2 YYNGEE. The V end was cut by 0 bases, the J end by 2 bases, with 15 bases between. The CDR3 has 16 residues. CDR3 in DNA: TGTGCCAGCAGCGTAGGCAGGACAGGGACTACCTACGAGCAGTACTTC. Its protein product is CASSVGRTGTTYEQYF.

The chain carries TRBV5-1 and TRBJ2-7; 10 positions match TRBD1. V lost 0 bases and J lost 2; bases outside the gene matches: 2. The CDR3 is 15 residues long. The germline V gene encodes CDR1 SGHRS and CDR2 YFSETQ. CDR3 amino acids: CASSLGGQGAYEQYF. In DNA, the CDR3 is TGCGCCAGCAGCTTGGGCGGACAGGGGGCCTACGAGCAGTACTTC. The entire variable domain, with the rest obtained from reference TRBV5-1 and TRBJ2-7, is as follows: KAGVTQTPRYLIKTRGQQVTLSCSPISGHRSVSWYQQTPGQGLQFLFEYFSETQRNKGNFPGRFSGRQFSNSRSEMNVSTLELGDSALYLCASSLGGQGAYEQYFGPGTRLTVT.

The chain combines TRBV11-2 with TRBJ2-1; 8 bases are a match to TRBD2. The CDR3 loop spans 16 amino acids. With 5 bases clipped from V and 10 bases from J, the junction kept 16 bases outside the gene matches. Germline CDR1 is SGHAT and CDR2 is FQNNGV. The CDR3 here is CASSPPGLGTFHEQFF. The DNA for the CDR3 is TGTGCCAGCAGCCCTCCGGGACTAGGTACTTTCCACGAGCAGTTCTTC.

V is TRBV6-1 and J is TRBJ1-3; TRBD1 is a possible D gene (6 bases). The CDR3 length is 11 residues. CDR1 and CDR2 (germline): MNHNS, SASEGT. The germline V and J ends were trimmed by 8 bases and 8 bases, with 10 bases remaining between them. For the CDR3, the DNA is TGTGCCAGCCTTACAGGGCACACCATATATTTT. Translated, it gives CASLTGHTIYF.

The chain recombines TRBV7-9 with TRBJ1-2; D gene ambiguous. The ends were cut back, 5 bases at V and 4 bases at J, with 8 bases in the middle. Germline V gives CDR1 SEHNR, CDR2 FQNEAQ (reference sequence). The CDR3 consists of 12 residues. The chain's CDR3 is CASSEAVYGYTF. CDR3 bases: TGTGCCAGCAGCGAGGCGGTCTATGGCTACACCTTC.

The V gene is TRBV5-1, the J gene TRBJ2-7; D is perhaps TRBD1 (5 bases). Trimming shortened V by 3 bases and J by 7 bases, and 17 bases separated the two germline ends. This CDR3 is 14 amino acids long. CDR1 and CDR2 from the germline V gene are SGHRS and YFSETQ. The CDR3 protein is CASSSRALGEEQYF. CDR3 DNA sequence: TGCGCCAGCAGCTCCAGAGCCCTAGGGGAAGAGCAGTACTTC. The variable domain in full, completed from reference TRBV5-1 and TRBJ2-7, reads KAGVTQTPRYLIKTRGQQVTLSCSPISGHRSVSWYQQTPGQGLQFLFEYFSETQRNKGNFPGRFSGRQFSNSRSEMNVSTLELGDSALYLCASSSRALGEEQYFGPGTRLTVT.

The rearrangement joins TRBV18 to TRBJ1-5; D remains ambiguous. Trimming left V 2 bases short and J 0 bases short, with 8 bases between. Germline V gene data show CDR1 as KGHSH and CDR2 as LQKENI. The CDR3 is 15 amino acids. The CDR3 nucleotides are TGTGCCAGCTCACCAGGACTGGATAGCAATCAGCCCCAGCATTTT. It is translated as CASSPGLDSNQPQHF.

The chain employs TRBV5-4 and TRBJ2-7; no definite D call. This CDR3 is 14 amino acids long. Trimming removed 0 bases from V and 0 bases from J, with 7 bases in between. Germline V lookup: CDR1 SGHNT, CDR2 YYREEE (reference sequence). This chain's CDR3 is CASSLGQYSYEQYF. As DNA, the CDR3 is TGTGCCAGCAGCTTGGGCCAGTACTCCTACGAGCAGTACTTC.

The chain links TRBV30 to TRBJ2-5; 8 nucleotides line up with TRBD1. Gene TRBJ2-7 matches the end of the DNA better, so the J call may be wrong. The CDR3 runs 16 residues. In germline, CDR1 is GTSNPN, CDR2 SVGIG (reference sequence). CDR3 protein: CAWSSYRGESSYEQYF. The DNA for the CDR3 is TGTGCCTGGAGTTCTTACAGGGGGGAATCCTCCTACGAGCAGTACTTC.